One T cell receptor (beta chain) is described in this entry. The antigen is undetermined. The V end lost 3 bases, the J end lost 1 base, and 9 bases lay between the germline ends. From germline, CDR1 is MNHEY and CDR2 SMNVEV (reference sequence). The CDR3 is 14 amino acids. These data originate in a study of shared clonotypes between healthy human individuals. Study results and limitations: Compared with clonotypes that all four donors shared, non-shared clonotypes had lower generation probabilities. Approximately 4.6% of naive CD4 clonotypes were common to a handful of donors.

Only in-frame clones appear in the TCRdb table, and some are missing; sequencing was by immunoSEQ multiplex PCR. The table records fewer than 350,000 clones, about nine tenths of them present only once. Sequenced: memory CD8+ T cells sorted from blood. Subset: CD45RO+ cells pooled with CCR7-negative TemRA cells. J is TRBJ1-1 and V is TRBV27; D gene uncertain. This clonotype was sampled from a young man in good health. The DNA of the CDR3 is TGTGCCAGCAGTTTGTACGGCAGGAACACTGAAGCTTTCTTT. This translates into CASSLYGRNTEAFF.